The 27 T cell receptor beta chains below come from one sample, sequenced in a study of T cells after yellow fever vaccination. MiXCR, applied by TCRdb to the 5' RACE reads, yields one record per CDR3 protein. The sample yields some 500,000 distinct CDR3 sequences, 13% seen once. Sequencing used PBMCs, obtained on the day of the yellow fever booster vaccination. The receptors come from a man aged 30 to 45 who received the YFV17D yellow fever vaccine.

The V gene is TRBV30, the J gene TRBJ2-2; D gene ambiguous. CDR1 is GTSNPN, CDR2 SVGIG, per germline (reference sequence). Between the trimmed V and J ends, which lost 0 bases and 6 bases, there was a span of 8 bases. This CDR3 region has 13 residues. The CDR3 DNA sequence: TGTGCCTGGAGTGTAGGCGAGCCCGGGGAGCTGTTTTTT. It translates to CAWSVGEPGELFF.

This clonotype was detected ten times or more. V and J are TRBV20-1 and TRBJ2-7; D may correspond to TRBD1 or TRBD2 (5 bases each). V was clipped by 3 bases and J by 1 base, with 16 bases between them. The CDR3 is 15 residues long. Germline assignment: CDR1 DFQATT and CDR2 SNEGSKA (reference sequence). The CDR3 DNA reads TGCAGTGCTAGTATTCCCGGGGCGCGTTCCTACGAGCAGTACTTC. It specifies CSASIPGARSYEQYF.

There are many counts of this clonotype. The chain carries TRBV6-6 and TRBJ1-1, with a weak D call TRBD1 (5 bases). This CDR3 spans 13 amino acids. Germline lookup yields CDR1 MNHNY and CDR2 SVGAGI (reference sequence). Trimming shortened V by 2 bases and J by 8 bases, and 12 bases separated the two germline ends. CDR3 DNA: TGTGCCAGCAGTTACCCCCGGACATCAGAAGCTTTCTTT. This sequence encodes CASSYPRTSEAFF.

V gene TRBV10-3 combines with J gene TRBJ2-7; D call uncertain. This CDR3 has 16 amino acids. V gave up 0 bases and J gave up 7 bases, with 19 bases separating them. Looked up from germline, CDR1 is ENHRY and CDR2 is SYGVKD. The CDR3 is CAISESMRQFPTEQYF. DNA for the CDR3: TGTGCCATCAGTGAGTCGATGCGGCAGTTCCCCACTGAGCAGTACTTC.

The chain has TRBV7-9 and TRBJ2-1; D might be TRBD1 (7 bases). Between the trimmed V and J ends, which lost 4 bases and 5 bases, there was a span of 18 bases. Germline CDR1 is SEHNR and CDR2 is FQNEAQ (reference sequence). The CDR3 consists of 16 residues. The CDR3 DNA reads as TGTGCCAGCAGCTCCGGACAGGACTACCTTGACAATGAGCAGTTCTTC. This sequence encodes CASSSGQDYLDNEQFF.

The J gene is TRBJ2-5, the V gene TRBV10-3; 7 bases map to TRBD2. Losses at the gene ends were 10 bases for V and 5 bases for J; bases not matched to a gene: 10. Looked up from germline, CDR1 is ENHRY and CDR2 is SYGVKD. The CDR3 sequence is 13 residues long. The DNA of the CDR3 is TGTGCCACCGGGGAGGGAGTCGATGAGACCCAGTACTTC. This sequence encodes CATGEGVDETQYF.

The chain is built from TRBV7-9 and TRBJ1-5; no clear D gene. Deletions cut 1 base from V and 5 bases from J, with 12 bases between. The CDR3 has 15 residues. Looked up from germline, CDR1 is SEHNR and CDR2 is FQNEAQ (reference sequence). This CDR3 is CASSLGMGWDQPQHF. CDR3 in DNA: TGTGCCAGCAGCTTAGGTATGGGGTGGGATCAGCCCCAGCATTTT.

There are many counts of this clonotype. In nucleotides, the CDR3 is TGCGCCAGCAGCCAGGCCAGATCCCTCGGTGGGACCGGGGAGCTGTTTTTT. This translates into CASSQARSLGGTGELFF. This chain uses TRBV4-3 with TRBJ2-2, with D unclear. Trimming shortened V by 3 bases and J by 5 bases, and 19 bases separated the two germline ends. The CDR3 totals 17 residues. CDR1 and CDR2 from the germline V gene are LGHNA and YSLEER.

CDR3 amino acids: CATKDGFGTEAFF. CDR3 bases: TGTGCCACCAAGGACGGGTTTGGCACTGAAGCTTTCTTT. The gene calls are TRBV19 and TRBJ1-1; D ambiguous. CDR1 is LNHDA, CDR2 SQIVND, per germline (reference sequence). This CDR3 has 13 amino acids. Between the trimmed V and J ends, which lost 10 bases and 4 bases, there was a span of 16 bases.

V and J are TRBV7-2 and TRBJ1-6; D is uncertain. Trimming stripped 5 bases from V and 10 bases from J, with 12 bases between. CDR1 is SGHTA and CDR2 is FQGNSA in the germline V gene. This CDR3 spans 13 amino acids. The CDR3 loop is CASSLLEGSPLHF. The CDR3 DNA sequence: TGTGCCAGCAGCCTGCTAGAAGGATCACCCCTCCACTTT. Full variable domain (remainder filled in from reference TRBV7-2 and TRBJ1-6): GAGVSQSPSNKVTEKGKDVELRCDPISGHTALYWYRQSLGQGLEFLIYFQGNSAPDKSGLPSDRFSAERTGGSVSTLTIQRTQQEDSAVYLCASSLLEGSPLHFGNGTRLTVT.

This clonotype has only a few counts. The chain employs TRBV7-2 and TRBJ2-7; 9 bases map to TRBD1. Germline loops: CDR1 SGHTA, CDR2 FQGNSA. Losses at the gene ends were 4 bases for V and 5 bases for J; bases not matched to a gene: 6. This CDR3 spans 14 amino acids. The CDR3 spells CASSYGTGSHEQYF. CDR3 coding DNA: TGTGCCAGCAGCTACGGGACAGGGTCCCACGAGCAGTACTTC.

This clonotype occurred a few times. The chain employs TRBV11-2 and TRBJ2-7, with D unresolved. The CDR3 runs 15 residues. Germline-derived CDR1 and CDR2 are SGHAT and FQNNGV. The germline V and J ends were trimmed by 5 bases and 7 bases, with 21 bases remaining between them. CDR3 protein: CASSSAALGVREQYF. CDR3 DNA sequence: TGTGCCAGCAGCAGCGCGGCACTTGGAGTGCGGGAGCAGTACTTC.

The chain has TRBV20-1 and TRBJ2-7; TRBD2 agrees at 11 bases. The CDR3 consists of 12 residues. Germline CDR1 is DFQATT and CDR2 is SNEGSKA (reference sequence). The V gene end was trimmed by 6 bases and the J gene end by 8 bases; junction bases not matched to a gene: 6. CDR3 region: CSAGTSGEKQYF. CDR3 coding DNA: TGCAGTGCGGGGACTAGCGGAGAAAAGCAGTACTTC.

This sequence joins TRBV5-4 and TRBJ2-5, with D possibly TRBD2 on 5 matching bases. Germline CDR1 reads SGHNT; CDR2 reads YYREEE (reference sequence). The V gene lost 5 bases and the J gene lost 3 bases, with 11 bases spanning the gap. This CDR3 has 13 amino acids. CDR3 nucleotide sequence: TGTGCCAGCAGAGTCCGGGATAAAGAGACCCAGTACTTC. Its protein is CASRVRDKETQYF.

This clonotype was picked up a small number of times. The chain links TRBV24-1 to TRBJ2-7; D possibly corresponds to TRBD2 (6 bases). V lost 8 bases and J 2 bases, leaving 15 bases between the germline ends. Germline V gene data show CDR1 as KGHDR and CDR2 as SFDVKD. The CDR3 is 14 residues long. The CDR3 sequence is CATNGTGEAYEQYF. CDR3 nucleotide sequence: TGTGCCACCAACGGGACTGGAGAGGCCTACGAGCAGTACTTC.

This chain uses TRBV5-1 with TRBJ2-3; D is possibly TRBD1 (6 bases). CDR3 length: 17 residues. CDR1 is SGHRS and CDR2 is YFSETQ in the germline V gene. Trimming cost V 1 base and J 0 bases, with 15 bases left between them. The CDR3 protein is CASSLRGFTASTDTQYF. The CDR3 nucleotides read TGCGCCAGCAGCTTGAGGGGGTTCACAGCTAGCACAGATACGCAGTATTTT.

This clonotype has ten or more counts. This chain links TRBV7-9 with TRBJ1-2; D is uncertain. The CDR3 is made up of 13 amino acids. Between the trimmed V and J ends, which lost 4 bases and 0 bases, there was a span of 6 bases. Germline lookup yields CDR1 SEHNR and CDR2 FQNEAQ (reference sequence). The CDR3 sequence is CASSSGANYGYTF. The CDR3 nucleotides are TGTGCCAGCAGCTCGGGAGCTAACTATGGCTACACCTTC.

The chain joins TRBV20-1 to TRBJ2-7; TRBD2 aligns across 12 bases. Germline V lookup: CDR1 DFQATT, CDR2 SNEGSKA (reference sequence). V shed 1 base and J 4 bases; nucleotides not matched to a gene: 5. The CDR3 contains 15 residues. The CDR3 region is CSARGASGRVYEQYF. The CDR3 nucleotides are TGCAGTGCTAGAGGGGCTAGCGGGAGGGTATACGAGCAGTACTTC.

The V call is TRBV15, the J call TRBJ1-5, with no clear D. The V gene lost 5 bases and the J gene lost 5 bases, with 10 bases spanning the gap. The length of the CDR3 is 13 residues. The germline V gene encodes CDR1 LNHNV and CDR2 YYDKDF (reference sequence). The CDR3 loop reads CATSPMGDQPQHF. In DNA, the CDR3 is TGTGCCACCAGCCCGATGGGCGATCAGCCCCAGCATTTT.

This chain connects TRBV6-1 to TRBJ1-2; possibly TRBD1 for D (6 bases). The CDR3 covers 14 residues. The germline V gene encodes CDR1 MNHNS and CDR2 SASEGT. V lost 5 bases and J lost 3, with 13 bases in between. CDR3 coding DNA: TGTGCCAGCAGTCCGGACAGATATGACTATGGCTACACCTTC. This translates into CASSPDRYDYGYTF.

This clonotype came up a few times. This chain joins TRBV7-3 and TRBJ2-1, with D possibly being TRBD2 (5 bases). V was trimmed by 5 bases and J by 0 bases, leaving 20 bases between them. The CDR3 has 18 residues. Germline loops: CDR1 SGHTA, CDR2 FQGTGA. The CDR3 loop reads CASSLLGVGGSSYNEQFF. CDR3 in DNA: TGTGCCAGCAGCCTCCTCGGGGTTGGCGGAAGCTCCTACAATGAGCAGTTCTTC.

This clonotype was seen many times. The CDR3 nucleotides are TGTGCCAGCAGCTTAGGGGAAAGCGAGCAGTACTTC. Translating gives CASSLGESEQYF. V is TRBV7-2 and J is TRBJ2-7; D is uncertain. V gave up 1 base and J gave up 6 bases, with 7 bases separating them. CDR1 and CDR2 from the germline V gene are SGHTA and FQGNSA. The length of the CDR3 is 12 residues.

The rearrangement links TRBV7-2 to TRBJ2-7, with 14 bases identical to TRBD2. The V gene's germline CDR1 is SGHTA and CDR2 FQGNSA. This CDR3 contains 15 residues. V was clipped by 5 bases and J by 5 bases; unmatched bases: 5. CDR3: CASSARTSGRNEQYF. DNA for the CDR3: TGTGCCAGCAGCGCCCGGACTAGCGGGAGGAACGAGCAGTACTTC.

This clonotype came up a few times. The chain couples TRBV6-1 to TRBJ2-3; 13 bases fit TRBD2. The trim removed 5 bases at V and 3 bases at J, leaving 11 bases unmatched. Germline V CDR1 and CDR2: MNHNS, SASEGT. This CDR3 contains 18 residues. The CDR3 nucleotides are TGTGCCAGCAGTCGTAACTACCGACTAGCGGGAGGTACAGATACGCAGTATTTT. This encodes CASSRNYRLAGGTDTQYF.

The CDR3 loop reads CASSFGTEGAPQYF. CDR3 nucleotide sequence: TGTGCCAGCAGCTTCGGGACGGAGGGGGCCCCCCAGTACTTC. The chain uses TRBV7-2 and TRBJ2-5; TRBD1 is a possible D gene (7 bases). CDR3 size: 14 residues. CDR1 is SGHTA and CDR2 is FQGNSA in the germline V gene. V was clipped by 3 bases and J by 9 bases, with 17 bases between them.

This clonotype turned up a few times. The V call is TRBV7-2, the J call TRBJ2-7; 10 positions agree with TRBD2. This CDR3 is 16 amino acids long. V was pared by 0 bases and J by 2 bases, with 4 bases of the junction left unmatched. Germline lookup yields CDR1 SGHTA and CDR2 FQGNSA. The CDR3 DNA is TGTGCCAGCAGCTTAGCGTTAACTAGCGGGGCCTACGAGCAGTACTTC. Translation gives CASSLALTSGAYEQYF.

This clonotype was seen only a few times. The genes are TRBV28 and TRBJ2-5; D unclear. The CDR3 runs 13 residues. The germline V gene encodes CDR1 MDHEN and CDR2 SYDVKM. The ends were cut back, 2 bases at V and 2 bases at J, with 6 bases in the middle. The CDR3 reads CASSLISQETQYF. The CDR3 coding sequence is TGTGCCAGCAGTTTAATTTCACAAGAGACCCAGTACTTC.